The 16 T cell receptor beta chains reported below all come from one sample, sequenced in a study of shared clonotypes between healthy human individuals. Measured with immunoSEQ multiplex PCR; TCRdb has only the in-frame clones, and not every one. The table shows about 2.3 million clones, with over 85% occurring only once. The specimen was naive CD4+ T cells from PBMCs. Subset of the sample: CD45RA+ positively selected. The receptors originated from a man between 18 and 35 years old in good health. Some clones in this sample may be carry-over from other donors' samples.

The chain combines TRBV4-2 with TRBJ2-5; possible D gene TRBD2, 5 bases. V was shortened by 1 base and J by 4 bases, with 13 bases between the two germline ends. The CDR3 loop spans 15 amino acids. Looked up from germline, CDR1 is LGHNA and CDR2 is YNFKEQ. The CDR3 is CASSQGGQNRETQYF. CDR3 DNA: TGTGCCAGCAGCCAAGGAGGGCAAAATAGAGAGACCCAGTACTTC.

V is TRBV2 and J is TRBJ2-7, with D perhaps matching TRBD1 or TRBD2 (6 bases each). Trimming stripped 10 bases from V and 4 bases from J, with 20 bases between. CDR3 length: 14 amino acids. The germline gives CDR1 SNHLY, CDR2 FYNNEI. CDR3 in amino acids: CATMGGRGVYEQYF. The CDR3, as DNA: TGTGCCACCATGGGGGGCCGTGGGGTGTACGAGCAGTACTTC.

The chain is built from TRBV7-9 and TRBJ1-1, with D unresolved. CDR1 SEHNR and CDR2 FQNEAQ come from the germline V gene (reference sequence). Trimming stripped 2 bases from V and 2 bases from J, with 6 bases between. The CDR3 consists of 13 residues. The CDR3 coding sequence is TGTGCCAGCAGCTTAAGTAGTAACACTGAAGCTTTCTTT. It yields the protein CASSLSSNTEAFF.

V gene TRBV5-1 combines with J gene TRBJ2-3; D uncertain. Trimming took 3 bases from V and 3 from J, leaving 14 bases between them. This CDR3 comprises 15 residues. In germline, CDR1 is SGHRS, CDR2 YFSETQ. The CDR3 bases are TGCGCCAGCAGCTATAGGGCGACGGTAACAGATACGCAGTATTTT. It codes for CASSYRATVTDTQYF.

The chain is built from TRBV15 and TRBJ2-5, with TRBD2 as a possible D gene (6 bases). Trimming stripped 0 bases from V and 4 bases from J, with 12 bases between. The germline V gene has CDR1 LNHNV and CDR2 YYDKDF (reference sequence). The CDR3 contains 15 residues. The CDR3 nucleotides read TGTGCCACCAGCAGAGAAATAACGGGAGTAGAGACCCAGTACTTC. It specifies CATSREITGVETQYF.

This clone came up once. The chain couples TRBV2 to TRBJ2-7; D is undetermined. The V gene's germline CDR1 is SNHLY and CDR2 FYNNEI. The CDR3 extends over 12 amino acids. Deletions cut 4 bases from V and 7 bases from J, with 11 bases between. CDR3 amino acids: CASSGGSGEQYF. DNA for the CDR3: TGTGCCAGCAGTGGGGGATCCGGGGAGCAGTACTTC.

CDR3 sequence (DNA): TGTGCCAGCAGCCCTTCTGTAAGGGAGACCCAGTACTTC. Protein product: CASSPSVRETQYF. This sequence joins TRBV11-2 and TRBJ2-5; D unclear. CDR1 and CDR2 (germline): SGHAT, FQNNGV. This CDR3 spans 13 amino acids. The V and J ends lost 5 bases and 5 bases respectively, with 12 bases between them. Drawing the rest from reference TRBV11-2 and TRBJ2-5, the complete variable domain is EAGVAQSPRYKIIEKRQSVAFWCNPISGHATLYWYQQILGQGPKLLIQFQNNGVVDDSQLPKDRFSAERLKGVDSTLKIQPAKLEDSAVYLCASSPSVRETQYFGPGTRLLVL.

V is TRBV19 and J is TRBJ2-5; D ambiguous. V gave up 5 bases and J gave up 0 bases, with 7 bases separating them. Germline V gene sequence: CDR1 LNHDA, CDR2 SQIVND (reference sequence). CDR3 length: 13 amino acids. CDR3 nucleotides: TGTGCCAGTAGTTCACAGTACCAAGAGACCCAGTACTTC. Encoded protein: CASSSQYQETQYF.

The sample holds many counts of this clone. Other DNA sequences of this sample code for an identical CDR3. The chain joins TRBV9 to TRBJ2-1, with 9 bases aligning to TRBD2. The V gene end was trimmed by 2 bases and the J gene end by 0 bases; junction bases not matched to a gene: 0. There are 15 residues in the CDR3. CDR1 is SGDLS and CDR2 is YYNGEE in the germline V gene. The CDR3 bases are TGTGCCAGCAGCGTTAGCGGGAGCTCCTACAATGAGCAGTTCTTC. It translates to CASSVSGSSYNEQFF.

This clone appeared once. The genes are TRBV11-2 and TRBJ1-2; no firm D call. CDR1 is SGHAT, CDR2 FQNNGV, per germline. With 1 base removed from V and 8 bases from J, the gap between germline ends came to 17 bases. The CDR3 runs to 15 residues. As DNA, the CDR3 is TGTGCCAGCAGCTTAGGTATTCAACTCCAAGGGGGCTACACCTTC. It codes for CASSLGIQLQGGYTF.

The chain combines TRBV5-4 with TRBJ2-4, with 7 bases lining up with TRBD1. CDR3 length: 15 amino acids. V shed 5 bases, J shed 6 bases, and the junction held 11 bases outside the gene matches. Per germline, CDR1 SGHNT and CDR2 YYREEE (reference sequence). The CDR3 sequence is CASSPDREGRNIQYF. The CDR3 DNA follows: TGTGCCAGCAGTCCAGACAGGGAAGGAAGAAACATTCAGTACTTC.

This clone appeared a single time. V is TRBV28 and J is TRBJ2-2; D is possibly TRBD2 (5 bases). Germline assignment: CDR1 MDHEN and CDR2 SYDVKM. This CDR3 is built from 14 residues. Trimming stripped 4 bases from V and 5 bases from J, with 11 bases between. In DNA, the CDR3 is TGTGCCAGCAGTTCGAGGGCGAGAACCGGGGAGCTGTTTTTT. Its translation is CASSSRARTGELFF.

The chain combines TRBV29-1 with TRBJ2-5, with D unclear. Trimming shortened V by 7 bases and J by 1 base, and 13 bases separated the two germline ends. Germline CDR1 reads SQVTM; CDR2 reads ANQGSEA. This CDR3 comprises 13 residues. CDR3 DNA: TGCAGCGCCAGACGGTGGGCCCAAGAGACCCAGTACTTC. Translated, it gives CSARRWAQETQYF.

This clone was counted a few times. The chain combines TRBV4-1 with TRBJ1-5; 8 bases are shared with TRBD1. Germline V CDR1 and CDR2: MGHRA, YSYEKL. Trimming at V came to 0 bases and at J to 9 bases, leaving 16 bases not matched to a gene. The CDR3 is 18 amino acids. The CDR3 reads CASSQDSPDRAGHWPQHF. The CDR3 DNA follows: TGCGCCAGCAGCCAAGATTCCCCGGACAGGGCTGGCCATTGGCCCCAGCATTTT.

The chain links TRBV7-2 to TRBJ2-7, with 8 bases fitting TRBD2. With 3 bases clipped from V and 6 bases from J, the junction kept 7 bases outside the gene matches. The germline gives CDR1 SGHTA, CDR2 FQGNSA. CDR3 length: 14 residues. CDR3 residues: CASSFQGGGFEQYF. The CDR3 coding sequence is TGTGCCAGCAGCTTTCAAGGCGGGGGGTTCGAGCAGTACTTC.

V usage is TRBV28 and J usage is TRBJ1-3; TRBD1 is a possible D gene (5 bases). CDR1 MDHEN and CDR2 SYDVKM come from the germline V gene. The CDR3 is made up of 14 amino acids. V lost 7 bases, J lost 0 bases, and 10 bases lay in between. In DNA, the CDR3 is TGTGCCAGCACCGACAGTATCTCTGGAAACACCATATATTTT. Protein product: CASTDSISGNTIYF.